Following are 28 T cell receptor beta chains from one sample sequenced in a study of CD8 T cells in ankylosing spondylitis (dated by TCRdb to between 2016 and 2019). The library was generated by 5' RACE. These reads were obtained on an Illumina HiSeq 2500. TCRdb reprocessed the public reads (quality trimming at Q25 with fastp, clone calling with MiXCR) and kept in-frame beta chains. Each entry merges the rows of one CDR3 protein and shows their most common DNA and genes. The sample table holds about 250,000 distinct CDR3 sequences, of which 15% to 20% were seen once. Approximately 32% of the sample goes to the ten largest clones. Input material: blood, either unsorted or a sorted T cell fraction (not recorded which). These receptors all come from a male donor with ankylosing spondylitis or in good health (not recorded which).

V is TRBV29-1 and J is TRBJ2-2; D remains ambiguous. CDR3 length equals 13 residues. Trimming cost V 4 bases and J 0 bases, with 6 bases left between them. Germline V lookup: CDR1 SQVTM, CDR2 ANQGSEA. The CDR3 DNA reads as TGCAGCGTTGCCGGCTCGAACACCGGGGAGCTGTTTTTT. This translates into CSVAGSNTGELFF.

The V call is TRBV3-1, the J call TRBJ2-1; TRBD2 agrees at 9 bases. This CDR3 spans 16 amino acids. J lost 7 bases, V lost 3 bases, and 10 bases had no gene match. Germline CDR1 is LGHDT and CDR2 is YNNKEL (reference sequence). The CDR3 protein is CASSQVAGVGRNEQFF. CDR3 bases: TGTGCCAGCAGCCAGGTAGCGGGAGTCGGGAGAAATGAGCAGTTCTTC.

This clonotype showed up just once. The chain combines TRBV27 with TRBJ1-6; 7 bases match TRBD1. The V and J ends lost 4 bases and 1 base, in that order; junction bases with no gene match: 4. The CDR3 runs 16 residues. Germline-derived CDR1 and CDR2 are MNHEY and SMNVEV (reference sequence). Here the CDR3 DNA reads TGTGCCAGCAGTTCCACAGGGGATTCCTATAATTCACCCCTCCACTTT. Amino acids: CASSSTGDSYNSPLHF.

This clonotype has just a few counts. DNA of the CDR3: TGCGCCAGCAGCCATTCTAAAATCGGAGGGAATCCCTACGAGCAGTACTTC. Translation gives CASSHSKIGGNPYEQYF. The rearrangement joins TRBV4-3 to TRBJ2-7; a weak D match, TRBD2 (6 bases). Per germline, CDR1 LGHNA and CDR2 YSLEER. Trimming took off 3 bases at V and 2 bases at J, with 20 bases between the two ends. This CDR3 has 17 residues.

This chain uses TRBV10-3 with TRBJ2-2; TRBD2 agrees at 9 bases. J lost 1 base, V lost 6 bases, and 12 bases had no gene match. In germline, CDR1 is ENHRY, CDR2 SYGVKD. The CDR3 contains 18 residues. The DNA of the CDR3 is TGTGCCATCAGAGGATTAGCGGGAGAGGGAGAGAACACCGGGGAGCTGTTTTTT. This codes for CAIRGLAGEGENTGELFF.

The V and J genes are TRBV6-1 and TRBJ1-1, with 7 bases matching TRBD1. After removal of 5 bases from V and 4 bases from J, the junction contained 4 bases not matched to a gene. There are 13 residues in the CDR3. The V gene's germline CDR1 is MNHNS and CDR2 SASEGT. The CDR3 sequence is CASSTGVGTEAFF. The CDR3, as DNA: TGTGCCAGCAGTACAGGGGTCGGCACTGAAGCTTTCTTT.

This clonotype was detected only once. The chain combines TRBV4-1 with TRBJ2-7; D may be TRBD1 (6 bases). The CDR3 is 14 residues long. From germline, CDR1 is MGHRA and CDR2 YSYEKL. The V gene lost 4 bases and the J gene lost 5 bases, with 15 bases spanning the gap. The CDR3 nucleotides are TGCGCCAGCAGCCCTTTGGGCAGGGGACACGAGCAGTACTTC. Translating it yields CASSPLGRGHEQYF.

This clonotype was detected only a few times. This rearrangement joins TRBV2 to TRBJ2-1; TRBD2 aligns across 11 bases. The CDR3 runs 16 residues. Germline assignment: CDR1 SNHLY and CDR2 FYNNEI. Unmatched junction bases numbered 11, after V lost 3 bases and J lost 10 bases. CDR3 in amino acids: CASSEPGLAAPVEQFF. CDR3 coding DNA: TGTGCCAGCAGTGAGCCGGGACTAGCGGCCCCCGTGGAGCAGTTCTTC.

This clonotype was seen repeatedly, ten times or more. The chain combines TRBV7-2 with TRBJ2-1; 9 bases map to TRBD2. This CDR3 is built from 14 residues. The junction had 5 bases not matched to a gene; V was cut back by 1 base and J by 10 bases. Germline assignment: CDR1 SGHTA and CDR2 FQGNSA. The CDR3 DNA is TGTGCCAGCAGCTTAGGACTAGCGGTGTACGAGCAGTTCTTC. Residues: CASSLGLAVYEQFF.

The rearrangement uses TRBV20-1 and TRBJ2-3, with 8 bases matching TRBD2. Germline V gives CDR1 DFQATT, CDR2 SNEGSKA (reference sequence). V lost 6 bases, J lost 3 bases, and 8 bases stayed unmatched. This CDR3 comprises 14 residues. CDR3 residues: CSAEPGLVTDTQYF. The CDR3, as DNA: TGCAGTGCCGAACCGGGACTAGTGACAGATACGCAGTATTTT.

The chain employs TRBV7-2 and TRBJ1-1, with D possibly TRBD1 on 6 matching bases. Germline CDR1 reads SGHTA; CDR2 reads FQGNSA. V was pared by 4 bases and J by 6 bases, with 15 bases between. The CDR3 totals 14 residues. The CDR3, as DNA: TGTGCCAGCAGCTCAGGCTTAGGGGGGGCTGAAGCTTTCTTT. It specifies CASSSGLGGAEAFF.

This chain uses TRBV29-1 with TRBJ2-5; 7 bases agree with TRBD2. V was clipped by 0 bases and J by 5 bases; unmatched bases: 9. Germline CDR1 and CDR2: SQVTM and ANQGSEA. CDR3 size: 15 residues. CDR3 nucleotides: TGCAGCGTTGAAGATTGGGAGTTGGGGGGGGAGACCCAGTACTTC. It yields the protein CSVEDWELGGETQYF.

This sequence joins TRBV4-1 and TRBJ2-5; D call uncertain. The CDR3 length is 13 residues. The germline V gene has CDR1 MGHRA and CDR2 YSYEKL. The CDR3 bases are TGCGCGACTGGCGGAACAATCCAAGAGACCCAGTACTTC. This encodes CATGGTIQETQYF.

This clonotype was seen more than once but under ten times. V gene TRBV7-2 combines with J gene TRBJ2-7; 10 bases map to TRBD2. V lost 5 bases and J lost 3; bases outside the gene matches: 7. Germline V lookup: CDR1 SGHTA, CDR2 FQGNSA. The CDR3 loop spans 15 amino acids. Written as DNA, the CDR3 is TGTGCCAGCAGCGCCGGACTAGCGGAAAACTACGAGCAGTACTTC. Translation: CASSAGLAENYEQYF.

The chain carries TRBV11-3 and TRBJ2-1; D call uncertain. CDR1 is SGHNT and CDR2 is YENEEA in the germline V gene. The CDR3 sequence is 12 residues long. V lost 5 bases to trimming and J lost 1 base, with 3 bases between them. CDR3 DNA: TGTGCCAGCAGCCGTTCCTACAATGAGCAGTTCTTC. Translated, it gives CASSRSYNEQFF.

This rearrangement joins TRBV23-1 to TRBJ2-3; D ambiguous. TRBV23-1 is recorded as an ORF, its role being uncertain. V shed 10 bases and J shed 5 bases, with 7 bases lying between them. The CDR3 spans 10 residues. This CDR3 is CATVQDTQYF. The CDR3 DNA sequence: TGCGCCACCGTACAAGATACGCAGTATTTT.

The CDR3 sequence is CASSEWLAGDNIQYF. The CDR3 bases are TGTGCCAGCAGTGAATGGCTAGCGGGAGACAACATTCAGTACTTC. The chain joins TRBV2 to TRBJ2-4, with TRBD2 matching over 10 bases. CDR1 and CDR2 (germline): SNHLY, FYNNEI. Germline trimming cut 2 bases from V and 7 bases from J; bases unmatched to any gene: 5. CDR3 length equals 15 residues.

This clonotype was seen a few times. J is TRBJ2-5 and V is TRBV29-1; either TRBD1 or TRBD2 may supply D (6 bases each). Looked up from germline, CDR1 is SQVTM and CDR2 is ANQGSEA. V lost 4 bases and J lost 5, with 11 bases in between. The CDR3 sequence is 12 residues long. CDR3 loop: CSVVDSGETQYF. The CDR3 DNA reads as TGCAGCGTTGTGGACAGCGGGGAGACCCAGTACTTC.

This clonotype was seen ten or more times. V and J are TRBV12-3 or TRBV12-4 and TRBJ1-2; a weak D match, TRBD1 (5 bases). Between the trimmed V and J ends, which lost 6 bases and 7 bases, there was a span of 15 bases. The CDR3 has 13 residues. CDR3 bases: TGTGCCAGCAGCAATACAGGCCTCCTTGGCTACACCTTC. Its protein is CASSNTGLLGYTF.

J is TRBJ1-2 and V is TRBV27, with D uncertain. The V gene's germline CDR1 is MNHEY and CDR2 SMNVEV (reference sequence). The CDR3 runs to 16 residues. V was clipped by 0 bases and J by 0 bases, with 11 bases between them. The CDR3 DNA sequence: TGTGCCAGCAGTTTATCGGCCCTACTTTCTAACTATGGCTACACCTTC. It yields the protein CASSLSALLSNYGYTF.

The chain combines TRBV12-3 or TRBV12-4 with TRBJ1-1; 8 bases agree with TRBD1. With V trimmed by 4 bases and J by 3 bases, 7 bases remained unmatched. The length of the CDR3 is 15 residues. The CDR3 DNA reads as TGTGCCAGCAGTTCGGACAGGGTAAATTACACTGAAGCTTTCTTT. Translating gives CASSSDRVNYTEAFF.

This sequence joins TRBV29-1 and TRBJ2-2; TRBD2 might be the D (5 bases). This CDR3 is built from 16 residues. Trimming stripped 0 bases from V and 4 bases from J, with 15 bases between. Germline V gene sequence: CDR1 SQVTM, CDR2 ANQGSEA. In DNA form, the CDR3 reads TGCAGCGTTGAAGATCAGAGTCGGGAACTCACCGGGGAGCTGTTTTTT. Encoded protein: CSVEDQSRELTGELFF.

The CDR3 protein is CASSQRDRATNEKLFF. In nucleotides, the CDR3 is TGTGCCAGCAGTCAGCGGGACAGAGCAACTAATGAAAAACTGTTTTTT. The chain links TRBV28 to TRBJ1-4, with TRBD1 matching over 7 bases. Trimming at V came to 5 bases and at J to 0 bases, leaving 6 bases not matched to a gene. The CDR3 consists of 16 residues. Looked up from germline, CDR1 is MDHEN and CDR2 is SYDVKM.

The chain employs TRBV7-9 and TRBJ2-4, with D possibly being TRBD2 (5 bases). Germline V gene data show CDR1 as SEHNR and CDR2 as FQNEAQ (reference sequence). The V and J ends lost 5 bases and 7 bases respectively, with 12 bases between them. The length of the CDR3 is 13 residues. For the CDR3, the DNA is TGTGCCAGCAGCCCCGCTAGGGAGAACATTCAGTACTTC. Translating gives CASSPARENIQYF.

This chain joins TRBV6-2 or TRBV6-3 and TRBJ2-2; TRBD1 matches 11 bases. Germline V CDR1 and CDR2: MNHEY, SVGEGT. CDR3 length: 16 amino acids. The junction had 4 bases not matched to a gene; V was cut back by 4 bases and J by 3 bases. This CDR3 is CASSWTGGRYTGELFF. CDR3 nucleotide sequence: TGTGCCAGCAGTTGGACAGGGGGCAGGTACACCGGGGAGCTGTTTTTT.

The chain carries TRBV29-1 and TRBJ2-7; 7 nucleotides line up with TRBD1. The length of the CDR3 is 13 residues. Germline V gene sequence: CDR1 SQVTM, CDR2 ANQGSEA. V trimming: 3 bases; J trimming: 4 bases; junction bases outside the gene matches: 6. The CDR3 is CSVERTGSYEQYF. CDR3 nucleotides: TGCAGCGTTGAGCGGACAGGCTCGTACGAGCAGTACTTC.

Notes on this clonotype: A junction boundary mismatches the germline segment, possibly from a read error. V usage is TRBV9 and J usage is TRBJ1-2, with D possibly matching TRBD1 (6 bases). The CDR3 consists of 13 residues. CDR1 is SGDLS and CDR2 is YYNGEE in the germline V gene. As DNA, the CDR3 is TGTGCCAGCAGCGTAGGGGGGGCCTCCCCGGGCTTCTTC. Translated, it gives CASSVGGASPGFF.

The CDR3 DNA is TGTGCCAGCAGTATGACAGGGTTTGGCAATCAGCCCCAGCATTTT. This translates into CASSMTGFGNQPQHF. J is TRBJ1-5 and V is TRBV27; 7 bases align to TRBD1. Per germline, CDR1 MNHEY and CDR2 SMNVEV (reference sequence). This CDR3 has 15 residues. Losses at the gene ends were 5 bases for V and 2 bases for J; bases not matched to a gene: 6.